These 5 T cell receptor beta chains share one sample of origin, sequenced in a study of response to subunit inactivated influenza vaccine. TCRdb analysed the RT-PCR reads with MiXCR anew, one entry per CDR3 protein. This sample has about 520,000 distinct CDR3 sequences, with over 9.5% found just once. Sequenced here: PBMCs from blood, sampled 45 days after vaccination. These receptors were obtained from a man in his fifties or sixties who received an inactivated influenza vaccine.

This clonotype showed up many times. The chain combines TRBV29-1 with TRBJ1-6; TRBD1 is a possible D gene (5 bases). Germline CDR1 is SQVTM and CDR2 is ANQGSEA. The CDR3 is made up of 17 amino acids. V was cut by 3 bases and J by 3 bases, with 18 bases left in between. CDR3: CSVDQGREILYNSPLHF. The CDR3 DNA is TGCAGCGTTGATCAAGGCAGGGAGATACTCTATAATTCACCCCTCCACTTT.

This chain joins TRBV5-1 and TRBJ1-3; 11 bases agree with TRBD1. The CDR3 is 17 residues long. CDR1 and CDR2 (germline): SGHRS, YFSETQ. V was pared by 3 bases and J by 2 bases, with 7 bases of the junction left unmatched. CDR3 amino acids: CASSSNGQGATGNTIYF. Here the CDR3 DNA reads TGCGCCAGCAGCTCGAACGGACAGGGGGCGACTGGAAACACCATATATTTT.

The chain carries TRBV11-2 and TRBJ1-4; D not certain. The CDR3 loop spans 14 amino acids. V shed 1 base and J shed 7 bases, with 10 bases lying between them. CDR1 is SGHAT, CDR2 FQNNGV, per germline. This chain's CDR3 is CASSLGQSGEKLFF. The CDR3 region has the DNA TGTGCCAGCAGCTTAGGCCAGTCCGGTGAAAAACTGTTTTTT.

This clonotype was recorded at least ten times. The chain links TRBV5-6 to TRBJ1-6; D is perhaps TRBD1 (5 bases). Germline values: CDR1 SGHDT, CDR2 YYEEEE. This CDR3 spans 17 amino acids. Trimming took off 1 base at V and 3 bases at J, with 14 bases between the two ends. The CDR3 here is CASSLLGTGIYNSPLHF. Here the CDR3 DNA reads TGTGCCAGCAGCTTGTTAGGGACCGGGATCTATAATTCACCCCTCCACTTT.

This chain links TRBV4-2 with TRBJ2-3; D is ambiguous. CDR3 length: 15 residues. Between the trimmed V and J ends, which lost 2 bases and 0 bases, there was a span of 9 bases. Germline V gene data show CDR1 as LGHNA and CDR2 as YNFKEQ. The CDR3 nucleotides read TGTGCCAGCAGCCAATCACACTCTAGCACAGATACGCAGTATTTT. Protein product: CASSQSHSSTDTQYF.